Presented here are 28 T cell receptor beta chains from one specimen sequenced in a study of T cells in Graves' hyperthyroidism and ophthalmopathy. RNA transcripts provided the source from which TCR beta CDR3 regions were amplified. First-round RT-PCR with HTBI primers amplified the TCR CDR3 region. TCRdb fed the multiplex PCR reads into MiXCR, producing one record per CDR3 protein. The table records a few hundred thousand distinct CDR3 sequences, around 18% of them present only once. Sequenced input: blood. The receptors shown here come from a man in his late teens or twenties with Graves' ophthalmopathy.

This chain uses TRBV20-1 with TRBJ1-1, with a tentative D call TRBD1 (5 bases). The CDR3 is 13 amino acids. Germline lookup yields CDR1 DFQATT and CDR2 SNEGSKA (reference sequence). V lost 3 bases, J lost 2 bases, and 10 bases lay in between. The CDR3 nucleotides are TGCAGTGCTAGCGACAGAGTCAACACTGAAGCTTTCTTT. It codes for CSASDRVNTEAFF.

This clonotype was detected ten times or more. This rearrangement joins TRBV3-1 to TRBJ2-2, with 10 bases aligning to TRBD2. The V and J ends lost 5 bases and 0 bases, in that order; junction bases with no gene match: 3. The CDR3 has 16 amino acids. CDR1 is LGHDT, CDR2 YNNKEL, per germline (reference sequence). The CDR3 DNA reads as TGTGCCAGCAGCTATACTAGCGGGGCGAACACCGGGGAGCTGTTTTTT. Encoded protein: CASSYTSGANTGELFF.

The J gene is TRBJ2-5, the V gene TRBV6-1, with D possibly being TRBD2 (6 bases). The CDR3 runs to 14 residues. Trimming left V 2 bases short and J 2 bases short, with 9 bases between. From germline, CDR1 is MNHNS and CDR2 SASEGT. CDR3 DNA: TGTGCCAGCAGTGAAACGAGCGGGCAAGAGACCCAGTACTTC. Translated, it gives CASSETSGQETQYF.

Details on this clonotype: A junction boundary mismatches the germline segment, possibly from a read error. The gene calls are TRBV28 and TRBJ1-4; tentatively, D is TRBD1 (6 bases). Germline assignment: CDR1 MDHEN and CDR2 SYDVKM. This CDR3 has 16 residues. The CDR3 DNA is TGTGCCAGCAGTATAGGAGGGGGGCCTACTAATGAACAACTGTTTTTT. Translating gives CASSIGGGPTNEQLFF.

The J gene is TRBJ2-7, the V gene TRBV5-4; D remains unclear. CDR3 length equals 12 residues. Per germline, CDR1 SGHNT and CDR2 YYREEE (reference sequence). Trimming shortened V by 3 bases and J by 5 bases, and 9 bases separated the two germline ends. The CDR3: CASSSDLHEQYF. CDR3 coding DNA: TGTGCCAGCAGCTCAGACCTCCACGAGCAGTACTTC.

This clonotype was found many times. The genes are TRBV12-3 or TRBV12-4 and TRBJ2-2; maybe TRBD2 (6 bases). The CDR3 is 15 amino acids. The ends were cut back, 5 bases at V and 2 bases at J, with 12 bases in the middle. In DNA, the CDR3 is TGTGCCAGCAGTATGGCTAGCGATAACACCGGGGAGCTGTTTTTT. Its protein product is CASSMASDNTGELFF.

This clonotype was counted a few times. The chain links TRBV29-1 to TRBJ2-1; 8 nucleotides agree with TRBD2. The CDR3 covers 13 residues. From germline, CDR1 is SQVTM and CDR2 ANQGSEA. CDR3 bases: TGCAAGGTTTCGGGGGGGCTGACCAATGAGCAGTTCTTC. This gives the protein CKVSGGLTNEQFF.

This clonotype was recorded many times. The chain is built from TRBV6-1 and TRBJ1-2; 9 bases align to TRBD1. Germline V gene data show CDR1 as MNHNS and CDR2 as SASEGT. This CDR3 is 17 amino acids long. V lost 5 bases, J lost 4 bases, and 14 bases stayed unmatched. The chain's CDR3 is CASSSRTGARPSYGYTF. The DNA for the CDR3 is TGTGCCAGCAGTTCCAGGACAGGGGCCCGTCCTAGCTATGGCTACACCTTC.

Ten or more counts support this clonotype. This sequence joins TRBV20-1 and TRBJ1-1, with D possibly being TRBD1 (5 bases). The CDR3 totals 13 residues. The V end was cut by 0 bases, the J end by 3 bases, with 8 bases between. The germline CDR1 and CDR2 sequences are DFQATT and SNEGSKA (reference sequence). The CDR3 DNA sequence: TGCAGTGCTAGAGATGAAGGGGACACTGAAGCTTTCTTT. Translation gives CSARDEGDTEAFF.

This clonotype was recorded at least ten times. CDR3 DNA: TGTGCCAGCAGTCCCCCTACCTACGAGCAGTACTTC. This gives the protein CASSPPTYEQYF. This chain uses TRBV28 with TRBJ2-7; D is unresolved. Deletions cut 5 bases from V and 2 bases from J, with 7 bases between. The CDR3 runs 12 residues. Germline V lookup: CDR1 MDHEN, CDR2 SYDVKM.

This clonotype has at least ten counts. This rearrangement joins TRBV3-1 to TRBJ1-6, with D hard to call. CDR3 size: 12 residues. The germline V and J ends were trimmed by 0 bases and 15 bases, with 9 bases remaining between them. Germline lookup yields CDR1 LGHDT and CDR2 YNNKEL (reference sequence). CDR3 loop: CASSQDLMNLHF. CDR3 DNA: TGTGCCAGCAGCCAAGATCTTATGAACCTCCACTTT.

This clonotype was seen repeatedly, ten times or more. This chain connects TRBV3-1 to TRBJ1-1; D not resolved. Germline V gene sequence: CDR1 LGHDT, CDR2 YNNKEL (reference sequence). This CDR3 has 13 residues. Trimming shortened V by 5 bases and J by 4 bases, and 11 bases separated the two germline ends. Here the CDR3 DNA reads TGTGCCAGCAGCTCCCGGGTGGGCACTGAAGCTTTCTTT. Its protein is CASSSRVGTEAFF. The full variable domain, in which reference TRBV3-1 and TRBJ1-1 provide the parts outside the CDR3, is DTAVSQTPKYLVTQMGNDKSIKCEQNLGHDTMYWYKQDSKKFLKIMFSYNNKELIINETVPNRFSPKSPDKAHLNLHINSLELGDSAVYFCASSSRVGTEAFFGQGTRLTVV.

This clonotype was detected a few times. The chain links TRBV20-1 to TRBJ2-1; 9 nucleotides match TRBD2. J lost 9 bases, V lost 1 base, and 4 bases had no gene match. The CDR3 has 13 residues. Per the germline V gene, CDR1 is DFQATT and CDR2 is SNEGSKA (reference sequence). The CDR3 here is CSARGGGGSEQFF. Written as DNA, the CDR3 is TGCAGTGCTAGAGGCGGGGGGGGCTCTGAGCAGTTCTTC.

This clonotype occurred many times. Here the CDR3 reads CASKKTGGRQETQYF. The CDR3 nucleotides are TGTGCCAGCAAAAAGACAGGGGGAAGGCAAGAGACCCAGTACTTC. The rearrangement links TRBV7-9 to TRBJ2-5; 9 positions agree with TRBD1. V shed 7 bases and J 2 bases; nucleotides not matched to a gene: 8. Germline CDR1 SEHNR, CDR2 FQNEAQ (reference sequence). The CDR3 has 15 residues.

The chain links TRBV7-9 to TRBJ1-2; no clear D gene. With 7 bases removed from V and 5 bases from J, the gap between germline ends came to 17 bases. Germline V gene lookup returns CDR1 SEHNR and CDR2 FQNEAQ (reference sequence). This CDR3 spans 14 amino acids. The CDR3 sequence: CASNPSVGLYGYTF. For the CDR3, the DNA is TGTGCCAGCAACCCTAGCGTTGGCCTATATGGCTACACCTTC. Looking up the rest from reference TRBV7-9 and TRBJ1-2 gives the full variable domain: DTGVSQNPRHKITKRGQNVTFRCDPISEHNRLYWYRQTLGQGPEFLTYFQNEAQLEKSRLLSDRFSAERPKGSFSTLEIQRTEQGDSAMYLCASNPSVGLYGYTFGSGTRLTVV.

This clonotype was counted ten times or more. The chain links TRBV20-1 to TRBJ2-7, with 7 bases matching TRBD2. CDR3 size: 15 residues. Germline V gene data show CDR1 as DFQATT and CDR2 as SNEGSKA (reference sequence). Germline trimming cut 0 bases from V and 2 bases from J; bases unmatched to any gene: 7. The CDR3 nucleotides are TGCAGTGCTAGAGATCTCGCGGGGGACCCCTACGAGCAGTACTTC. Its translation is CSARDLAGDPYEQYF.

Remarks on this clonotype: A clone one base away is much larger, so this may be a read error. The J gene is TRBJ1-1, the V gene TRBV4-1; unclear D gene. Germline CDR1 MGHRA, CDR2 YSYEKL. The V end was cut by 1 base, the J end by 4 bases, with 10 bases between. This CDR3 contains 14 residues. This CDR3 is CASSQVSGTTEAFF. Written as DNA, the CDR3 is TGCGCCAGCAGCCAAGTGTCGGGAACCACTGAAGCTTTCTTT.

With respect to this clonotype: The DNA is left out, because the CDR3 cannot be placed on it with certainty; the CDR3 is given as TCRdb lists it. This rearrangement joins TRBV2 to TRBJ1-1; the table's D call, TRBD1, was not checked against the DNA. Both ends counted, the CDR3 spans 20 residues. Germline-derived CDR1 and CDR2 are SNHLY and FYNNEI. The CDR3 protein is CASSIYLCSAAGTMNTEAFF.

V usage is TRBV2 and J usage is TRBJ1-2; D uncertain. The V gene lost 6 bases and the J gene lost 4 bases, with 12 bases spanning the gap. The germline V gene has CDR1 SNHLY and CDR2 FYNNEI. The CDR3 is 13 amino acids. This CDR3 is CASRNKHTYGYTF. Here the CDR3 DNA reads TGTGCCAGCAGAAACAAACACACCTATGGCTACACCTTC.

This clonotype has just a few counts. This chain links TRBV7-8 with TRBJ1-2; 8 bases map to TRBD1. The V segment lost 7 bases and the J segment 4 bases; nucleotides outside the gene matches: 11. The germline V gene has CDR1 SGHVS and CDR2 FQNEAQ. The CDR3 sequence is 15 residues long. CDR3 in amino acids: CASNYSGGVSYGYTF. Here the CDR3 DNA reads TGTGCCAGCAACTATTCAGGGGGCGTCAGCTATGGCTACACCTTC.

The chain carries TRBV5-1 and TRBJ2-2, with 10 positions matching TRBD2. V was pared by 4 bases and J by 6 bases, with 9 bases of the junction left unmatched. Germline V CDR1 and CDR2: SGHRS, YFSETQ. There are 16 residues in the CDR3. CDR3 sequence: CASSLFRTSGAGELFF. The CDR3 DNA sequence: TGCGCCAGCAGCCTTTTTCGGACTAGCGGTGCCGGGGAGCTGTTTTTT. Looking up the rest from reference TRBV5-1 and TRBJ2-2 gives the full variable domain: KAGVTQTPRYLIKTRGQQVTLSCSPISGHRSVSWYQQTPGQGLQFLFEYFSETQRNKGNFPGRFSGRQFSNSRSEMNVSTLELGDSALYLCASSLFRTSGAGELFFGEGSRLTVL.

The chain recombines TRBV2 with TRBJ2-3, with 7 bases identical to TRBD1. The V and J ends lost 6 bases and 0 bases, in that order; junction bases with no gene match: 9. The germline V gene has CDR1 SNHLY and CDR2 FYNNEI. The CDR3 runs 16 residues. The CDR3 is CASSQGDVTSTDTQYF. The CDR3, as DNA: TGTGCCAGCAGCCAGGGGGATGTTACTAGCACAGATACGCAGTATTTT.

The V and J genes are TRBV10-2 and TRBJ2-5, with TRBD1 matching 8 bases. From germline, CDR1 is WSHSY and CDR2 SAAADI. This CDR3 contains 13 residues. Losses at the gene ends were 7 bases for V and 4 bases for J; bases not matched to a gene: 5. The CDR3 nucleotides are TGCGCCAGCAAGGCAGGGGGCGCAGAGACCCAGTACTTC. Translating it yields CASKAGGAETQYF.

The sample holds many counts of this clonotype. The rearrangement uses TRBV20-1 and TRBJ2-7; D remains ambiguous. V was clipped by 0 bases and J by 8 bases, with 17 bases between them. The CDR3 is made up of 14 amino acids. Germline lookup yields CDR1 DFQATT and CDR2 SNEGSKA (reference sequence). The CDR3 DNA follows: TGCAGTGCTAGAGATTTGCACGCGCTTCGTAAGCAGTACTTC. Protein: CSARDLHALRKQYF.

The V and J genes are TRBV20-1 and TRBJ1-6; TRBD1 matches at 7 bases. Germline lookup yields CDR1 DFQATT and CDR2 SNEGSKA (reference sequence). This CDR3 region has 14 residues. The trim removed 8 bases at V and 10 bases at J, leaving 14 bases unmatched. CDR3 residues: CSPRSTGTWSPLHF. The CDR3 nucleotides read TGCAGTCCTCGCTCGACAGGGACATGGTCACCCCTCCACTTT.

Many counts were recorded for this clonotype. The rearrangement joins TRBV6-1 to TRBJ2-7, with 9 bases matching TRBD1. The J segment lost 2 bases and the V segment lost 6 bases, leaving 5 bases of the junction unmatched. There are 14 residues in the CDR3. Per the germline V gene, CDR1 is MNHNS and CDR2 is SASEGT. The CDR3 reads CASRPGQGTYEQYF. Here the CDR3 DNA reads TGTGCCAGCAGACCGGGACAGGGAACCTACGAGCAGTACTTC.

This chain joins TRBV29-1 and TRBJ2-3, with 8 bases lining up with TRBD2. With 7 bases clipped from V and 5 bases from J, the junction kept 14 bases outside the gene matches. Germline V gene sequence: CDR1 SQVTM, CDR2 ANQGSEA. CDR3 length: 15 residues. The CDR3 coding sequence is TGCAGCGCCCCCGAGGCTAGCGGGTCGGGAGATACGCAGTATTTT. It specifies CSAPEASGSGDTQYF.

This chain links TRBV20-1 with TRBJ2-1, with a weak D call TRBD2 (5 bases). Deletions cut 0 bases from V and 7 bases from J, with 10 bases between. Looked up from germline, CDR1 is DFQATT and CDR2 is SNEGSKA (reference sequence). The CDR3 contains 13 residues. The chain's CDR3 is CSARDGLLNEQFF. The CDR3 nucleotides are TGCAGTGCTAGAGACGGACTTCTAAATGAGCAGTTCTTC.